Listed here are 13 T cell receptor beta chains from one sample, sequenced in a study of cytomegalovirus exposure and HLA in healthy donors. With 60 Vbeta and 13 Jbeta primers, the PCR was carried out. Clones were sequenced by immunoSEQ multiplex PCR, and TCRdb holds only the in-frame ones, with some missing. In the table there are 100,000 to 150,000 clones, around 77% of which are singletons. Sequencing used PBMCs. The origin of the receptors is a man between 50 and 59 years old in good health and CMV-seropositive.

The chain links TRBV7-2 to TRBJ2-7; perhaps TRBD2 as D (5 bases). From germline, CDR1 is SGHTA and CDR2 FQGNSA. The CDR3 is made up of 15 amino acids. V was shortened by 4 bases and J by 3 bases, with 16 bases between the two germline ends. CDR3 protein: CASSSTGIEGYEQYF. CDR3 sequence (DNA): TGTGCCAGCAGCTCGACCGGGATAGAGGGCTACGAGCAGTACTTC.

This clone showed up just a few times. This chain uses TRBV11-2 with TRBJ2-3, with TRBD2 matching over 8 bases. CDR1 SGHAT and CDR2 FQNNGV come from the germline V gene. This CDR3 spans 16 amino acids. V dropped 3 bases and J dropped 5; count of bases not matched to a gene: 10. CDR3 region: CASSFRTGGRRDTQYF. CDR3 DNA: TGTGCCAGCAGCTTTCGAACGGGGGGGCGAAGAGATACGCAGTATTTT.

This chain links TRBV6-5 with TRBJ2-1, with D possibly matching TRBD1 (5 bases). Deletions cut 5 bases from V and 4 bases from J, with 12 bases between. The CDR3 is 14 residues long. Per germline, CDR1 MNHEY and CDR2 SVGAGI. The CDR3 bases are TGTGCCAGCAGTCGTTTGACAGCTTACAATGAGCAGTTCTTC. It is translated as CASSRLTAYNEQFF.

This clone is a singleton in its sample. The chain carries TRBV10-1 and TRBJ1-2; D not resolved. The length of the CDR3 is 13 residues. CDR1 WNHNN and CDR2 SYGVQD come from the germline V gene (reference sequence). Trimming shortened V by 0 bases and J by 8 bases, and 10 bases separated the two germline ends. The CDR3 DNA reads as TGCGCCAGCAGTGAGTCCCTTACCCGGGGCTACACCTTC. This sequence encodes CASSESLTRGYTF.

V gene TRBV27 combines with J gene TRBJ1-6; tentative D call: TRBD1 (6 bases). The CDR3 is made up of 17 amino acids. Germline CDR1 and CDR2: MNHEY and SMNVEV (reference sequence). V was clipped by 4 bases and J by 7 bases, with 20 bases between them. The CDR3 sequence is CASSSLARGAENSPLHF. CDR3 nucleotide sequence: TGTGCCAGCAGTTCCCTAGCTCGGGGGGCGGAGAATTCACCCCTCCACTTT.

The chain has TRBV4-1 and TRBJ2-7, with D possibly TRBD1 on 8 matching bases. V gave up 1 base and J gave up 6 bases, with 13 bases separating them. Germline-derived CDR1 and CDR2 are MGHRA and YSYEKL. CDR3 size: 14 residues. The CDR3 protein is CASSQGTGGVEQYF. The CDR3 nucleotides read TGCGCCAGCAGCCAAGGAACAGGGGGGGTCGAGCAGTACTTC.

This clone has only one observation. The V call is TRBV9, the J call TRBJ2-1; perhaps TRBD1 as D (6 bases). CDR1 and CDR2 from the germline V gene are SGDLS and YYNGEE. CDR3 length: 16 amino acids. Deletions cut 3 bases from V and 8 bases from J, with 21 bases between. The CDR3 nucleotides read TGTGCCAGCAGCGAGATTCCGGGACATTTTTCGGATGAGCAGTTCTTC. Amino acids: CASSEIPGHFSDEQFF.

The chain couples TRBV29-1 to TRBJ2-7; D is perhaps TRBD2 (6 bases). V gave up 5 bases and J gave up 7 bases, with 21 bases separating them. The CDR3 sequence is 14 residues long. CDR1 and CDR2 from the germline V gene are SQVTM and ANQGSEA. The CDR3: CSVIWGDQAREQYF. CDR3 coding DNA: TGCAGCGTTATTTGGGGGGACCAAGCTAGGGAGCAGTACTTC.

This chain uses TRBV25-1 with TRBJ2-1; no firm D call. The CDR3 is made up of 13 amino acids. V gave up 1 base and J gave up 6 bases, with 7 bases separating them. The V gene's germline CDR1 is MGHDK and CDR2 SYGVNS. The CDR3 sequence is CASSEFSTNEQFF. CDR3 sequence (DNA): TGTGCCAGCAGTGAATTTTCTACCAATGAGCAGTTCTTC.

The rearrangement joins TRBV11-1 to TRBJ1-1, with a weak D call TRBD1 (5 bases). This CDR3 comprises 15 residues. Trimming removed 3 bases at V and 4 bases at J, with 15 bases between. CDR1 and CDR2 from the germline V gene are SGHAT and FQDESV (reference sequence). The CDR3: CASSLGGRAVTEAFF. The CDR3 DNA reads TGTGCCAGCAGCTTGGGGGGAAGGGCGGTCACTGAAGCTTTCTTT.

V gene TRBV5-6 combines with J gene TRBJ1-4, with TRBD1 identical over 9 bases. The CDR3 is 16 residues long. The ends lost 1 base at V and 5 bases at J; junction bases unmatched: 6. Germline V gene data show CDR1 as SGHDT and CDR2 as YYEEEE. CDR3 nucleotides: TGTGCCAGCAGCTTGTGGACAGGGGCCCTCAATGAAAAACTGTTTTTT. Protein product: CASSLWTGALNEKLFF.

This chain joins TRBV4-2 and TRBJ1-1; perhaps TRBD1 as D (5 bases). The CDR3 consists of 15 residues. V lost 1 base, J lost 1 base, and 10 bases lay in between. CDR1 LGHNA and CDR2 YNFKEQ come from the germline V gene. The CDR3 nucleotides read TGTGCCAGCAGCCAAGCCGCAGGGCCGAACACTGAAGCTTTCTTT. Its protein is CASSQAAGPNTEAFF.

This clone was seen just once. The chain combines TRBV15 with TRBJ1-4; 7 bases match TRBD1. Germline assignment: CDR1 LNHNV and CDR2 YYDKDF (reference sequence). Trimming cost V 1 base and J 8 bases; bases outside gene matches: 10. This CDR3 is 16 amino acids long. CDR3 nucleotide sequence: TGTGCCACCAGCAGAGTGGACAGGAGGTGGTCGGAAAAACTGTTTTTT. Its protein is CATSRVDRRWSEKLFF.